This T cell receptor (beta chain) was retrieved from a study of blood T cells in healthy people across ages. The sample holds a few counts of this clonotype. Trimming at V came to 5 bases and at J to 6 bases, leaving 16 bases not matched to a gene. The germline V gene has CDR1 SGHTA and CDR2 FQGTGA. The CDR3 covers 17 residues. A second PCR, run for roughly 7 to 11 cycles, used a sample-barcoded 5' primer plus a J-beta primer mix. TCRdb itself ran the 5' RACE reads through MiXCR, one entry per CDR3 protein. The data contain 500,000 to 600,000 distinct CDR3 sequences, 25% to 30% of them singletons. The sequenced material came from blood. The receptor's source is a woman in her 70s in good health. The chain recombines TRBV7-3 with TRBJ1-2; 9 bases fit TRBD1. Here the CDR3 reads CASSVLTAGTGNDGYTF. In nucleotides, the CDR3 is TGTGCCAGCAGCGTTCTTACGGCCGGGACAGGGAATGATGGCTACACCTTC. The whole variable domain, filled in from reference TRBV7-3 and TRBJ1-2, reads GAGVSQTPSNKVTEKGKYVELRCDPISGHTALYWYRQSLGQGPEFLIYFQGTGAADDSGLPNDRFFAVRPEGSVSTLKIQRTERGDSAVYLCASSVLTAGTGNDGYTFGSGTRLTVV.